A single sample is the source of the 10 T cell receptor beta chains below, sequenced in a study of regulatory T cells in long-lasting Graves disease. Noted time point: persistent/refractory GD, antithyroid drugs over 5 years with positive TRAb. With RNA extracted from PBMCs as input, the TCR library was made. TCR beta libraries were built with iRepertoire HTBI primers and Arm-PCR of CDR3 regions. TCRdb fed the multiplex PCR reads into MiXCR, producing one record per CDR3 protein. The sample contains 300,000 to 500,000 distinct CDR3 sequences, roughly 20% of which appear only once. Sequenced here: peripheral blood mononuclear cells (PBMCs), sampled when the disease was refractory, from a patient treated with antithyroid drugs. The source is a female donor with Graves disease.

This clonotype showed up many times. This sequence joins TRBV6-1 and TRBJ1-6, with D maybe TRBD1 (5 bases). CDR1 and CDR2 (germline): MNHNS, SASEGT. The germline V and J ends were trimmed by 6 bases and 0 bases, with 15 bases remaining between them. The CDR3 length is 17 residues. The CDR3 region has the DNA TGTGCCAGCAGCGGGCAGGGTTTTAACTCCTATAATTCACCCCTCCACTTT. Its translation: CASSGQGFNSYNSPLHF.

Many counts were recorded for this clonotype. V is TRBV2 and J is TRBJ1-1; unclear D gene. CDR1 and CDR2 (germline): SNHLY, FYNNEI. Trimming pared 7 bases from V and 0 bases from J, leaving 12 bases between. This CDR3 spans 14 amino acids. CDR3 DNA sequence: TGTGCCAGCACAGTGGGCAGTTTGAACACTGAAGCTTTCTTT. This sequence encodes CASTVGSLNTEAFF.

This clonotype was seen repeatedly, ten times or more. The rearrangement joins TRBV6-5 to TRBJ1-1; TRBD1 is a possible D gene (5 bases). Per the germline V gene, CDR1 is MNHEY and CDR2 is SVGAGI. CDR3 size: 14 residues. V was shortened by 2 bases and J by 0 bases, with 7 bases between the two germline ends. CDR3 sequence reads: CASSYQGLNTEAFF. The CDR3, as DNA: TGTGCCAGCAGTTACCAGGGTCTGAACACTGAAGCTTTCTTT.

There are a few counts of this clonotype. The chain couples TRBV5-1 to TRBJ2-7, with D unclear. V lost 0 bases and J lost 4, with 11 bases in between. Germline assignment: CDR1 SGHRS and CDR2 YFSETQ. The CDR3 is made up of 14 amino acids. The CDR3 nucleotides are TGCGCCAGCAGCTTGGAGGGCTCGCCATACGAGCAGTACTTC. This codes for CASSLEGSPYEQYF.

This clonotype was seen many times. This sequence joins TRBV12-3 or TRBV12-4 and TRBJ1-5; D not certain. This CDR3 spans 12 amino acids. With 7 bases removed from V and 6 bases from J, the gap between germline ends came to 10 bases. Here the CDR3 reads CASTVRFQPQHF. The CDR3 DNA follows: TGTGCCAGCACGGTCCGTTTTCAGCCCCAGCATTTT.

This clonotype was observed a few times. A single base separates this from a much larger clone, so it may be a read error. The chain recombines TRBV6-2 or TRBV6-3 with TRBJ1-2, with 7 positions matching TRBD1. The CDR3 consists of 12 residues. V shed 6 bases and J 4 bases; nucleotides not matched to a gene: 2. The germline V gene has CDR1 MNHEY and CDR2 SVGEGT. The CDR3 coding sequence is TGTGCCAGCAGCTGGGACAGCTATGGCTACACCTTC. Translating gives CASSWDSYGYTF.

This clonotype was detected only a few times. The V gene is TRBV4-3, the J gene TRBJ2-7; 11 positions agree with TRBD2. Per the germline V gene, CDR1 is LGHNA and CDR2 is YSLEER. This CDR3 region has 17 residues. V shed 0 bases and J 3 bases; nucleotides not matched to a gene: 7. CDR3 sequence (DNA): TGCGCCAGCAGCCAAGATTTTTTTGGGACTAGCGGCTACGAGCAGTACTTC. This translates into CASSQDFFGTSGYEQYF.

The gene calls are TRBV15 and TRBJ1-5, with a possible D match to TRBD1 (5 bases). Germline values: CDR1 LNHNV, CDR2 YYDKDF (reference sequence). The germline V and J ends were trimmed by 0 bases and 6 bases, with 15 bases remaining between them. This CDR3 region has 16 residues. The CDR3 sequence: CATSRDLVGGIQPQHF. CDR3 nucleotides: TGTGCCACCAGCAGAGATCTGGTGGGGGGAATTCAGCCCCAGCATTTT. Supplemented by reference TRBV15 and TRBJ1-5, the full variable domain reads DAMVIQNPRYQVTQFGKPVTLSCSQTLNHNVMYWYQQKSSQAPKLLFHYYDKDFNNEADTPDNFQSRRPNTSFCFLDIRSPGLGDTAMYLCATSRDLVGGIQPQHFGDGTRLSIL.

This clonotype was observed a few times. This chain links TRBV27 with TRBJ1-1, with TRBD1 as a possible D gene (6 bases). This CDR3 has 14 residues. Germline V gene data show CDR1 as MNHEY and CDR2 as SMNVEV (reference sequence). V was trimmed by 10 bases and J by 11 bases, leaving 26 bases between them. CDR3 region: CANPVGRGKGHAFF. As DNA, the CDR3 is TGTGCCAACCCAGTGGGGAGGGGGAAAGGTCATGCTTTCTTT.

This clonotype came up many times. The CDR3 region is CASSSGYYSNQPQHF. The DNA of the CDR3 is TGTGCCAGCAGTTCAGGATATTATAGCAATCAGCCCCAGCATTTT. This rearrangement joins TRBV27 to TRBJ1-5; unclear D gene. CDR1 MNHEY and CDR2 SMNVEV come from the germline V gene (reference sequence). V was pared by 4 bases and J by 0 bases, with 10 bases between. The CDR3 covers 15 residues.